This entry lists 32 T cell receptor beta chains sequenced from one sample in a study of blood T cell repertoires in COVID-19 (dated by TCRdb to 2018 to 2020). The library was obtained by the immunoSEQ multiplex PCR assay. The clones in this table, taken by TCRdb from immuneACCESS, are in-frame only. Not every clone is retained; where verified, under half of the shortfall comes from an unresolved V gene, and the cause of the rest is unknown. The sample contains under 300,000 clones, around 83% of them found a single time. The top ten hold roughly 3.2% of the sample. The sample taken for sequencing was peripheral blood. The receptors stem from a young woman with acute or convalescent COVID-19.

The rearrangement uses TRBV30 and TRBJ1-3; D ambiguous. Germline CDR1 GTSNPN, CDR2 SVGIG (reference sequence). V lost 5 bases and J lost 2, with 7 bases in between. The CDR3 is 12 amino acids. CDR3 loop: CAWSAAGNTIYF. The DNA of the CDR3 is TGTGCCTGGTCCGCGGCTGGAAACACCATATATTTT.

The J gene is TRBJ2-2, the V gene TRBV7-9; 8 nucleotides match TRBD1. The CDR3 is made up of 15 amino acids. From germline, CDR1 is SEHNR and CDR2 FQNEAQ (reference sequence). Trimming at V came to 7 bases and at J to 3 bases, leaving 7 bases not matched to a gene. CDR3 amino acids: CASNSDRVYTGELFF. The DNA for the CDR3 is TGTGCCAGCAACTCGGACAGGGTGTACACCGGGGAGCTGTTTTTT.

This clone was picked up a small number of times. The same CDR3 arises from other DNA sequences in this sample as well. The chain carries TRBV7-9 and TRBJ1-1; D ambiguous. The CDR3 is 12 amino acids. V was clipped by 1 base and J by 5 bases, with 5 bases between them. Germline values: CDR1 SEHNR, CDR2 FQNEAQ (reference sequence). The CDR3 reads CASSLVVTEAFF. CDR3 bases: TGTGCCAGCAGCTTAGTCGTGACTGAAGCTTTCTTT.

The chain links TRBV28 to TRBJ2-1; 8 bases are shared with TRBD2. Germline values: CDR1 MDHEN, CDR2 SYDVKM. The CDR3 is made up of 15 amino acids. The V and J ends lost 3 bases and 8 bases, in that order; junction bases with no gene match: 9. This CDR3 is CASSLAGGKWDEQFF. CDR3 DNA sequence: TGTGCCAGCAGTTTGGCGGGAGGAAAGTGGGATGAGCAGTTCTTC. Together with reference TRBV28 and TRBJ2-1, the CDR3 gives the full variable domain: DVKVTQSSRYLVKRTGEKVFLECVQDMDHENMFWYRQDPGLGLRLIYFSYDVKMKEKGDIPEGYSVSREKKERFSLILESASTNQTSMYLCASSLAGGKWDEQFFGPGTRLTVL.

This clone was detected ten times or more. The V call is TRBV27, the J call TRBJ1-2; tentatively, D is TRBD1 (6 bases). The germline V gene has CDR1 MNHEY and CDR2 SMNVEV (reference sequence). V lost 0 bases to trimming and J lost 0 bases, with 8 bases between them. This CDR3 is built from 15 residues. CDR3 sequence: CASSLSWTANYGYTF. The CDR3 nucleotides read TGTGCCAGCAGTTTATCCTGGACAGCTAACTATGGCTACACCTTC.

The chain employs TRBV30 and TRBJ2-7, with 10 nucleotides matching TRBD1. The ends lost 1 base at V and 5 bases at J; junction bases unmatched: 8. Per the germline V gene, CDR1 is GTSNPN and CDR2 is SVGIG (reference sequence). CDR3 length equals 15 residues. The CDR3, as DNA: TGTGCCTGGAGTGACCCCGGGACAGGGGCCCACGAGCAGTACTTC. This encodes CAWSDPGTGAHEQYF.

J is TRBJ1-1 and V is TRBV18; D might be TRBD1 (5 bases). Per the germline V gene, CDR1 is KGHSH and CDR2 is LQKENI. Trimming took off 0 bases at V and 0 bases at J, with 8 bases between the two ends. There are 15 residues in the CDR3. As DNA, the CDR3 is TGTGCCAGCTCACCACCGCGGGGGGTGAACACTGAAGCTTTCTTT. Its protein product is CASSPPRGVNTEAFF.

This sequence joins TRBV7-9 and TRBJ1-1; D is possibly TRBD1 (5 bases). V shed 4 bases and J shed 2 bases, with 11 bases lying between them. The CDR3 runs 14 residues. CDR1 SEHNR and CDR2 FQNEAQ come from the germline V gene (reference sequence). The CDR3 nucleotides are TGTGCCAGCAGCTGGGGGGTATCAAACACTGAAGCTTTCTTT. Protein sequence: CASSWGVSNTEAFF.

The J gene is TRBJ2-2, the V gene TRBV7-8, with TRBD2 matching over 13 bases. J lost 7 bases, V lost 7 bases, and 15 bases had no gene match. Germline V gene data show CDR1 as SGHVS and CDR2 as FQNEAQ. This CDR3 contains 18 residues. The CDR3 DNA reads TGTGCCAGCACCGGACTACAACTAGCGGGAGGGCGTAACGGGGAGCTGTTTTTT. Protein: CASTGLQLAGGRNGELFF.

This sequence joins TRBV18 and TRBJ1-2; unclear D gene. The CDR3 sequence is 13 residues long. The V gene lost 3 bases and the J gene lost 3 bases, with 8 bases spanning the gap. CDR1 and CDR2 from the germline V gene are KGHSH and LQKENI. The CDR3 is CASSPFSDYGYTF. The DNA of the CDR3 is TGTGCCAGCTCACCTTTTTCAGACTATGGCTACACCTTC.

This chain's CDR3 is CASGEQGAFDEQYF. The DNA for the CDR3 is TGTGCCAGCGGCGAACAGGGGGCGTTCGACGAGCAGTACTTC. V usage is TRBV25-1 and J usage is TRBJ2-7, with 9 nucleotides matching TRBD1. The CDR3 contains 14 residues. V shed 8 bases and J 5 bases; nucleotides not matched to a gene: 10. The germline V gene has CDR1 MGHDK and CDR2 SYGVNS.

The chain employs TRBV7-8 and TRBJ2-1; TRBD2 agrees at 10 bases. Germline V gives CDR1 SGHVS, CDR2 FQNEAQ. The CDR3 is 16 residues long. Unmatched junction bases numbered 4, after V lost 4 bases and J lost 1 base. This CDR3 is CASSSRTSGSYNEQFF. In nucleotides, the CDR3 is TGTGCCAGCAGCTCCAGGACTAGCGGTTCCTACAATGAGCAGTTCTTC.

This clone appeared a few times. The V call is TRBV6-5, the J call TRBJ1-2, with D perhaps matching TRBD1 (5 bases). Germline CDR1 reads MNHEY; CDR2 reads SVGAGI. This CDR3 is built from 12 residues. V shed 2 bases and J shed 6 bases, with 7 bases lying between them. The CDR3 DNA follows: TGTGCCAGCAGTTACGCCAGGGATGGCTACACCTTC. This codes for CASSYARDGYTF.

CDR3 bases: TGTGCCAGCAGTTCTTGGGCCAATACGCAGTATTTT. It codes for CASSSWANTQYF. The chain combines TRBV27 with TRBJ2-3; D is unclear. The CDR3 has 12 amino acids. The V gene's germline CDR1 is MNHEY and CDR2 SMNVEV (reference sequence). With 4 bases removed from V and 7 bases from J, the gap between germline ends came to 9 bases.

The V gene is TRBV9, the J gene TRBJ1-3, with 7 bases identical to TRBD1. The CDR3 contains 18 residues. The V segment lost 0 bases and the J segment 0 bases; nucleotides outside the gene matches: 9. Germline CDR1 reads SGDLS; CDR2 reads YYNGEE. CDR3 sequence (DNA): TGTGCCAGCAGCGTAGCTGGGGGACAGTCGATCTCTGGAAACACCATATATTTT. Its protein product is CASSVAGGQSISGNTIYF.

The gene calls are TRBV28 and TRBJ2-1, with D possibly being TRBD1 (5 bases). The CDR3 spans 14 residues. The germline V gene has CDR1 MDHEN and CDR2 SYDVKM. Trimming cost V 1 base and J 6 bases, with 10 bases left between them. The CDR3 here is CASSLLARVNEQFF. For the CDR3, the DNA is TGTGCCAGCAGTTTATTGGCCAGGGTCAATGAGCAGTTCTTC.

The rearrangement links TRBV30 to TRBJ2-7, with D possibly matching TRBD1 (6 bases). The V end was cut by 5 bases, the J end by 1 base, with 12 bases between. Germline assignment: CDR1 GTSNPN and CDR2 SVGIG (reference sequence). The CDR3 totals 13 residues. This CDR3 is CAWEGVGSYEQYF. CDR3 bases: TGTGCCTGGGAGGGGGTGGGTTCCTACGAGCAGTACTTC.

This clone was observed a single time. The chain links TRBV4-2 to TRBJ2-2, with TRBD2 matching over 11 bases. After removal of 5 bases from V and 6 bases from J, the junction contained 5 bases not matched to a gene. From germline, CDR1 is LGHNA and CDR2 YNFKEQ. The CDR3 spans 15 residues. The CDR3 region has the DNA TGTGCCAGCAGCAAAGGACTAGCGGGCCCCGGGGAGCTGTTTTTT. Translation: CASSKGLAGPGELFF.

V usage is TRBV7-9 and J usage is TRBJ1-1; D is unclear. The CDR3 spans 12 residues. Trimming cost V 8 bases and J 3 bases, with 10 bases left between them. From germline, CDR1 is SEHNR and CDR2 FQNEAQ (reference sequence). The CDR3 DNA is TGTGCCAGCTCAATTGTTGACACTGAAGCTTTCTTT. Protein: CASSIVDTEAFF.

The chain links TRBV10-2 to TRBJ2-1, with 9 bases that match TRBD2. The trim removed 0 bases at V and 1 base at J, leaving 1 base unmatched. Per the germline V gene, CDR1 is WSHSY and CDR2 is SAAADI. This CDR3 spans 16 amino acids. The CDR3 sequence: CASSESLAGSYNEQFF. In DNA, the CDR3 is TGCGCCAGCAGTGAGTCCCTAGCGGGGTCCTACAATGAGCAGTTCTTC.

The chain carries TRBV7-9 and TRBJ2-1, with D perhaps TRBD1 (6 bases). CDR3 length equals 16 residues. V was pared by 1 base and J by 9 bases, with 19 bases between. Per the germline V gene, CDR1 is SEHNR and CDR2 is FQNEAQ (reference sequence). The CDR3 nucleotides are TGTGCCAGCAGCTTAGTTTGGCAGGGGTATAGGGTTGAGCAGTTCTTC. Amino acids: CASSLVWQGYRVEQFF.

The rearrangement uses TRBV12-2 and TRBJ1-4; the table gives TRBD1 as D, unverified against the DNA. TRBV12-2 constitutes a pseudogene. This CDR3 is 12 amino acids long. The CDR3 reads CASGQANEKLFF. The CDR3 DNA follows: TGTGCATCAGGACAGGCAAATGAAAAACTGTTTTTT.

In its sample, this clone was seen a few times. The genes are TRBV5-1 and TRBJ1-2; 10 bases match TRBD1. CDR1 is SGHRS, CDR2 YFSETQ, per germline. V shed 3 bases, J shed 5 bases, and the junction held 10 bases outside the gene matches. The CDR3 extends over 16 amino acids. CDR3 loop: CASSWGQGISGYGYTF. CDR3 coding DNA: TGCGCCAGCAGCTGGGGACAGGGGATAAGTGGGTATGGCTACACCTTC. Combining the CDR3 with reference TRBV5-1 and TRBJ1-2 gives the whole variable domain KAGVTQTPRYLIKTRGQQVTLSCSPISGHRSVSWYQQTPGQGLQFLFEYFSETQRNKGNFPGRFSGRQFSNSRSEMNVSTLELGDSALYLCASSWGQGISGYGYTFGSGTRLTVV.

The genes are TRBV6-5 and TRBJ2-2; D gene uncertain. V dropped 0 bases and J dropped 0 bases, with 8 bases sitting between them. The CDR3 is 16 amino acids. CDR1 is MNHEY and CDR2 is SVGAGI in the germline V gene. The CDR3, as DNA: TGTGCCAGCAGTTACTCGGGCACAGCGAACACCGGGGAGCTGTTTTTT. Residues: CASSYSGTANTGELFF.

The chain uses TRBV5-1 and TRBJ1-1; 8 bases fit TRBD1. Germline V lookup: CDR1 SGHRS, CDR2 YFSETQ. The CDR3 is 14 amino acids. V lost 4 bases and J lost 0; bases outside the gene matches: 2. CDR3 sequence reads: CASSTGQVNTEAFF. DNA for the CDR3: TGCGCCAGCAGCACGGGACAGGTGAACACTGAAGCTTTCTTT.

The gene calls are TRBV4-3 and TRBJ1-1, with D uncertain. CDR1 is LGHNA and CDR2 is YSLEER in the germline V gene. V was cut by 1 base and J by 0 bases, with 12 bases left in between. There are 16 residues in the CDR3. Written as DNA, the CDR3 is TGCGCCAGCAGCCAAGGGTTCGAGCTAATGAACACTGAAGCTTTCTTT. Its translation is CASSQGFELMNTEAFF.

This clone was seen repeatedly, ten times or more. The chain links TRBV5-1 to TRBJ1-2; D is unresolved. Trimming stripped 4 bases from V and 7 bases from J, with 14 bases between. CDR3 length: 13 amino acids. CDR1 and CDR2 (germline): SGHRS, YFSETQ. Written as DNA, the CDR3 is TGCGCCAGCAGCATATTTGAGGGTAGTGGCTACACCTTC. It codes for CASSIFEGSGYTF.

This clone occurred a few times. The same CDR3 is also encoded by other DNA sequences in this sample. The chain is built from TRBV5-4 and TRBJ2-7; 12 bases align to TRBD2. This CDR3 spans 15 amino acids. Germline CDR1 is SGHNT and CDR2 is YYREEE (reference sequence). Trimming cost V 3 bases and J 2 bases; bases outside gene matches: 3. The CDR3 coding sequence is TGTGCCAGCAGCTCTCTAGCGGGAGGGACCTACGAGCAGTACTTC. It codes for CASSSLAGGTYEQYF.

The chain links TRBV15 to TRBJ2-7; D might be TRBD1 (6 bases). The CDR3 has 15 amino acids. Per the germline V gene, CDR1 is LNHNV and CDR2 is YYDKDF (reference sequence). Trimming pared 3 bases from V and 7 bases from J, leaving 19 bases between. In DNA form, the CDR3 reads TGTGCCACCAGCAGGGGGGCCGGCACTATCGAGGAGCAGTACTTC. Protein product: CATSRGAGTIEEQYF.

This rearrangement joins TRBV2 to TRBJ2-7, with a tentative D call TRBD1 (5 bases). The CDR3 has 14 amino acids. From germline, CDR1 is SNHLY and CDR2 FYNNEI. V was trimmed by 7 bases and J by 5 bases, leaving 18 bases between them. CDR3 in DNA: TGTGCCAGCACAGGGTGGTCGTCGCACGACGAGCAGTACTTC. As protein: CASTGWSSHDEQYF.

The chain is built from TRBV15 and TRBJ2-5; D not certain. Germline CDR1 reads LNHNV; CDR2 reads YYDKDF (reference sequence). The CDR3 contains 13 residues. Trimming cost V 1 base and J 2 bases, with 5 bases left between them. The CDR3 DNA reads as TGTGCCACCAGCAGAGCCACACAAGAGACCCAGTACTTC. Protein product: CATSRATQETQYF.

This chain joins TRBV6-2 or TRBV6-3 and TRBJ1-4; no clear D gene. The CDR3 runs to 15 residues. V gave up 2 bases and J gave up 8 bases, with 15 bases separating them. Germline V gene lookup returns CDR1 MNHEY and CDR2 SVGEGT. The CDR3 DNA follows: TGTGCCAGCAGTTACCGGGGAGGGCCGAACGAAAAACTGTTTTTT. It specifies CASSYRGGPNEKLFF.